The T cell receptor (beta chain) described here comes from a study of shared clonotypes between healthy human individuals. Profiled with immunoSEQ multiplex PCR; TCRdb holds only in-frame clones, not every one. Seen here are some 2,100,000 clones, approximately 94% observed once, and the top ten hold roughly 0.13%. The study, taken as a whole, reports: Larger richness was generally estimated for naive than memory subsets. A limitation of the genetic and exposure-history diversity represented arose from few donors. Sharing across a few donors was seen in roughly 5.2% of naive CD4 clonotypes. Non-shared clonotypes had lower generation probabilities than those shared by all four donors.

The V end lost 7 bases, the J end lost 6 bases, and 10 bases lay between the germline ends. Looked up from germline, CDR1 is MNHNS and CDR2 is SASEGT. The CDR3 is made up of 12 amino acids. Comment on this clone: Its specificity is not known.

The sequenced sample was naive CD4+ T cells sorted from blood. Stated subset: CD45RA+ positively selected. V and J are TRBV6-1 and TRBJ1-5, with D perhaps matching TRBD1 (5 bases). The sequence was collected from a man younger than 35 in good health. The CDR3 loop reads CASTWGVQPQHF. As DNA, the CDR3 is TGTGCCAGCACGTGGGGGGTTCAGCCCCAGCATTTT.